Detailed here is one TCR beta chain. This entry comes from a study of patients and donors after allogeneic stem cell transplantation. Germline-derived CDR1 and CDR2 are SGHRS and YFSETQ. Trimming removed 4 bases at V and 3 bases at J, with 20 bases between. This CDR3 has 18 amino acids. TCRdb re-called the RT-PCR reads with MiXCR, one entry per CDR3 protein. Of about 230,000 distinct CDR3 sequences detected, around 14% appear once; the ten largest clones hold approximately 10%. The clonotype comes from a human donor who was either an allogeneic HSCT recipient or a stem cell or donor lymphocyte infusion donor (not recorded which). It is not recorded whose cells these are; they may come from a transplant donor. This chain uses TRBV5-1 with TRBJ2-6; the D gene is possibly TRBD2 (5 bases). Sample: blood, either unsorted or a sorted T cell fraction (not recorded which). The CDR3 sequence is CASSTELVALFGANVLTF. The CDR3 bases are TGCGCCAGCAGCACCGAACTAGTCGCTTTGTTTGGGGCCAACGTCCTGACTTTC.